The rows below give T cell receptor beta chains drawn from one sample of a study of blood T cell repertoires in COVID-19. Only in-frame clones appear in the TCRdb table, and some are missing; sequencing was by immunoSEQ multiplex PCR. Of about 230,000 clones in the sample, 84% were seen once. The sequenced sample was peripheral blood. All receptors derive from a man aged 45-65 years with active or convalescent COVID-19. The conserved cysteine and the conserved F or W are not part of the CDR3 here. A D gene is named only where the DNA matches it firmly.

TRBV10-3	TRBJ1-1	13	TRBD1	AISALDRGGVEAF
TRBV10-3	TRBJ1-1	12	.	AISESLENTEAF
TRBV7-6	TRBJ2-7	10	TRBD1	ATGQGPYEQY
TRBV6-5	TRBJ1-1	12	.	ASSFATANTEAF
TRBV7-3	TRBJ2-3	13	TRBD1	ASSLQTGAEDTQY
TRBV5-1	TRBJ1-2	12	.	ASSLSGWVEGYT
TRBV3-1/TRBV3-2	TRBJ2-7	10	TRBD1	ASSPPGQGIY
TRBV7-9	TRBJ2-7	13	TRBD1	ASSKDRGSSYEQY
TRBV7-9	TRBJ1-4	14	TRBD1	ASSLASAGGFEKLF
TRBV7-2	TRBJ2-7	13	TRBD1	ASSLGAGGSYEQY
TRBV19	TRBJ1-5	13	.	ASSIGGGGNQPQH
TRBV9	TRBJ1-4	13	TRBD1	ASSPSWTGNEKLF
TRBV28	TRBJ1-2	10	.	ASSLGDYGYT
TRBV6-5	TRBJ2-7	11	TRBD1	ASRQGLSYEQY
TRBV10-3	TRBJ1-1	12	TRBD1	AISAGTDGTEAF
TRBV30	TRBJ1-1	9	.	AWQGGTEAF
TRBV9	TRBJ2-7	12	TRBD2	ASSVVAGSYEQY
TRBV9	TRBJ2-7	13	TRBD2	ASSPAGGGTYEQY
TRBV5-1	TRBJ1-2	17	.	ASSPWAVVLDRVDYGYT
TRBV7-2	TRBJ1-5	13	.	ASSLAHSGAGQTH
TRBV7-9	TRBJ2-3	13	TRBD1	ASSLGQGNADTQY
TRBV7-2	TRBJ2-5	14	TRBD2	ASSLRERGGQETQY
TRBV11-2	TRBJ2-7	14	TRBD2	ASSLELAGGIYEQY
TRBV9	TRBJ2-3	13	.	ASSVGILRPDTQY
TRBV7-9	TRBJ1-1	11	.	ASSPQGNTEAF
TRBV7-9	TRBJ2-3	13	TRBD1	ASRQDRGRTDTQY
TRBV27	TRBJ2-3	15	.	ASSLSGTPIPTDTQY
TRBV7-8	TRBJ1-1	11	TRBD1	ASSLGQGVPAF
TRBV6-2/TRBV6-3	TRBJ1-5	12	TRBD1	ASSWTGINQPQH
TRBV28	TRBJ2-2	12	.	ASSPQAGAGELF
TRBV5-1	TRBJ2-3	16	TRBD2	ASSLGLAGAISTDTQY
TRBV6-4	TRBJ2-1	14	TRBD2	ASSRKSGANYNEQF
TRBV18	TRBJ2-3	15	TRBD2	ASSPNPPGGGSDTQY
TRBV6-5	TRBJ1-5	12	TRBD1	ASSGQDSNQPQH
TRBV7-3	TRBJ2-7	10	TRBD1	ASSPRTGEQY
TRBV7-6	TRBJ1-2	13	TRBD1	ASRRTPDRAGGYT
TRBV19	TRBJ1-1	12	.	ASSPPRSGTEAF
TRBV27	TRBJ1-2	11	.	ASRPGTIYGYT
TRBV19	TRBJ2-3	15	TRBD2	ASSSGLAGGGTDTQY
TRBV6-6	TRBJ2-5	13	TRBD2	ASSPDLGGRETQY
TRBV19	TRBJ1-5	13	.	ASSSPRVGNQPQH
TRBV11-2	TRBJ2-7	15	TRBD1	ASSVDRAPSISYEQY
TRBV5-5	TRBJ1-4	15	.	ASSSSSTRALGEKLF
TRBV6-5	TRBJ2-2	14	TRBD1	ASSFGQGVNTGELF